The 13 T cell receptor beta chains given below trace back to one sample, sequenced in a study of T cell repertoires in aging, cancer and after chemotherapy. TCR beta rearrangements were amplified from peripheral blood genomic DNA. TRB rearrangements spanning V, D and J were amplified using mixed TRB-A/B primers. TCRdb re-analysed the multiplex PCR reads in MiXCR, keeping a single row per CDR3 protein. Of roughly 7,200 distinct CDR3 sequences listed, around 50% are singletons. Sequences were obtained from blood. All receptors come from a human donor with a solid tumor.

A few counts support this clonotype. This chain links TRBV29-1 with TRBJ1-3; no definite D call. With 4 bases removed from V and 2 bases from J, the gap between germline ends came to 6 bases. The germline gives CDR1 SQVTM, CDR2 ANQGSEA. The CDR3 runs 12 residues. CDR3 in DNA: TGCAGCGTTGTAAATCCTGGAAACACCATATATTTT. It specifies CSVVNPGNTIYF. The complete variable domain, with remaining parts taken from reference TRBV29-1 and TRBJ1-3, reads SAVISQKPSRDICQRGTSLTIQCQVDSQVTMMFWYRQQPGQSLTLIATANQGSEATYESGFVIDKFPISRPNLTFSTLTVSNMSPEDSSIYLCSVVNPGNTIYFGEGSWLTVV.

This clonotype turned up a few times. The V and J genes are TRBV6-4 and TRBJ2-7; perhaps TRBD1 as D (6 bases). CDR3 length: 18 residues. Germline CDR1 MRHNA, CDR2 SNTAGT. Trimming pared 2 bases from V and 5 bases from J, leaving 25 bases between. The CDR3 DNA is TGTGCCAGCAGTGACGGAGAGATCTACAGGGTAGGTATCCACGAGCAGTACTTC. Protein sequence: CASSDGEIYRVGIHEQYF.

The gene calls are TRBV7-4 and TRBJ2-1; D perhaps matches TRBD2 (6 bases). The germline V gene encodes CDR1 SGHVT and CDR2 SQSDAQ. The V end lost 3 bases, the J end lost 0 bases, and 15 bases lay between the germline ends. The CDR3 is 17 residues long. CDR3 sequence reads: CASSFPRDSSSYNEQFF. CDR3 nucleotide sequence: TGTGCCAGCAGCTTCCCCCGGGACTCAAGCTCCTACAATGAGCAGTTCTTC.

The J gene is TRBJ2-3, the V gene TRBV4-1; 8 nucleotides line up with TRBD2. Per germline, CDR1 MGHRA and CDR2 YSYEKL. The V segment lost 1 base and the J segment 6 bases; nucleotides outside the gene matches: 6. The CDR3 contains 15 residues. The CDR3: CASSQVGAGADTQYF. DNA of the CDR3: TGCGCCAGCAGCCAAGTGGGAGCGGGGGCTGATACGCAGTATTTT.

The rearrangement uses TRBV7-9 and TRBJ2-5; D unclear. The CDR3 is 12 amino acids. Trimming pared 4 bases from V and 6 bases from J, leaving 9 bases between. Germline CDR1 and CDR2: SEHNR and FQNEAQ (reference sequence). The CDR3 DNA follows: TGTGCCAGCAGCTCTAAGAGGCAGACCCAGTACTTC. It translates to CASSSKRQTQYF.

CDR3 bases: TGTGCCAGCTCATCGACTCGGGAGGGCTACACCTTC. It is translated as CASSSTREGYTF. J is TRBJ1-2 and V is TRBV18; D remains unclear. Germline V CDR1 and CDR2: KGHSH, LQKENI. The ends were cut back, 5 bases at V and 8 bases at J, with 12 bases in the middle. This CDR3 comprises 12 residues.

The table lists this clonotype with a count of one. J is TRBJ2-1 and V is TRBV20-1; maybe TRBD1 (5 bases). Trimming stripped 0 bases from V and 0 bases from J, with 9 bases between. The CDR3 spans 15 residues. Looked up from germline, CDR1 is DFQATT and CDR2 is SNEGSKA (reference sequence). The chain's CDR3 is CSARDQGLSYNEQFF. In DNA, the CDR3 is TGCAGTGCTAGAGATCAGGGTCTCTCCTACAATGAGCAGTTCTTC.

The chain links TRBV7-9 to TRBJ2-5; TRBD2 aligns across 14 bases. This CDR3 has 16 residues. Germline values: CDR1 SEHNR, CDR2 FQNEAQ (reference sequence). V trimming: 5 bases; J trimming: 4 bases; junction bases outside the gene matches: 6. The CDR3 loop reads CASSATGLAGAETQYF. The CDR3 DNA follows: TGTGCCAGCAGCGCGACGGGACTAGCGGGAGCAGAGACCCAGTACTTC.

This clonotype was found a few times. The CDR3 loop reads CAMQGGEETQYF. CDR3 bases: TGTGCCATGCAGGGTGGGGAGGAGACCCAGTACTTC. The chain recombines TRBV6-1 with TRBJ2-5; D is tentatively TRBD1 or TRBD2 (5 bases each). The CDR3 runs to 12 residues. Deletions cut 10 bases from V and 5 bases from J, with 14 bases between. Looked up from germline, CDR1 is MNHNS and CDR2 is SASEGT.

The chain employs TRBV7-2 and TRBJ2-6; TRBD2 matches 8 bases. CDR1 is SGHTA and CDR2 is FQGNSA in the germline V gene. Trimming cost V 5 bases and J 0 bases; bases outside gene matches: 3. There are 16 residues in the CDR3. The CDR3 protein is CASSRGGGSGANVLTF. In nucleotides, the CDR3 is TGTGCCAGCAGCCGGGGGGGGGGCTCTGGGGCCAACGTCCTGACTTTC.

The rearrangement links TRBV19 to TRBJ2-1; TRBD2 is a possible D gene (7 bases). Germline lookup yields CDR1 LNHDA and CDR2 SQIVND (reference sequence). This CDR3 contains 16 residues. The germline V and J ends were trimmed by 4 bases and 0 bases, with 13 bases remaining between them. The CDR3 bases are TGTGCCAGTAGTAGCGGGGGCTTTAGCTCCTACAATGAGCAGTTCTTC. Translating gives CASSSGGFSSYNEQFF.

The chain couples TRBV28 to TRBJ2-3; TRBD2 matches 7 bases. Germline CDR1 MDHEN, CDR2 SYDVKM. J gave up 8 bases and V 3 bases, and 14 bases lay outside the gene matches. The CDR3 spans 16 residues. The CDR3 nucleotides are TGTGCCAGCAGTTTCCACCGGACCCAGGAGCGGGGTACGCAGTATTTT. Translating gives CASSFHRTQERGTQYF.

This clonotype occurred a few times. The chain carries TRBV5-5 and TRBJ1-5; the D gene is possibly TRBD1 (5 bases). The CDR3 is 15 residues long. From germline, CDR1 is SGHKS and CDR2 YYEKEE (reference sequence). The V end was cut by 10 bases, the J end by 4 bases, with 21 bases between. CDR3 DNA sequence: TGTGCCCAGCTGGGCGGGGCCAGGGCGAATCAGCCCCAGCATTTT. It is translated as CAQLGGARANQPQHF. Using reference TRBV5-5 and TRBJ1-5 for the parts outside the CDR3, the full variable domain is DAGVTQSPTHLIKTRGQQVTLRCSPISGHKSVSWYQQVLGQGPQFIFQYYEKEERGRGNFPDRFSARQFPNYSSELNVNALLLGDSALYLCAQLGGARANQPQHFGDGTRLSIL.